This T cell receptor (beta chain) was sequenced for a study of T cells in localized non-small cell lung cancer (dated by TCRdb to 2020 to 2021). Describing the broader study: The study examined T cell repertoires in 200 to 250 patients with early-stage NSCLC and compared tumors with uninvolved tumor-adjacent lungs. The cohort was made up of 200 to 250 treatment-naive NSCLC patients whose localized lung tumors had been resected. NSCLC patients had a mean age of roughly 69 years, and around 140 were male and about a hundred female.

The immunoSEQ Assay was used to sequence TCR beta CDR3 regions from DNA. Turning to the authors' computational methods: T cell density was computed as TCR beta template counts normalized to usable DNA estimated by amplifying housekeeping genes. The preseqR package was used to estimate richness by extrapolating to 400,000 templates for PBMC samples and to 120,000 templates for tissue samples. Clonality was taken to be one minus Pielou's evenness. Tissue-enriched TCRs were identified through differential abundance testing performed on productive amino-acid clonotypes, with a minimum total count of 5 and an alpha of 0.1. Repertoire overlap between compartments was quantified with the Jaccard Index and Morisita Overlap Index. GLIPH grouped TCR beta CDR3s together with public tetramer-defined viral CDR3s, and a viral motif had to include at least three viral sequences and show V-gene enrichment. The table comes from immuneACCESS by way of TCRdb, which keeps in-frame sequences with V and J called. Part of the clones is missing from these tables; in studies checked, under half for an unresolved V gene and the rest for unknown reasons. V and J calls and clone size are those listed in that table; D and trimming were worked out from the DNA. Here the sample has a few thousand clones; 24% occur a single time. Roughly 29% of the sample belongs to the ten largest clones.

The sample holds a few counts of this clone. Its antigen remains undetermined. No base quality values were provided; no much bigger clone lies one nucleotide off. The germline V gene specifies LGHNT as CDR1 and FRNRAP as CDR2. The CDR3 spans 16 residues, from the cysteine through the phenylalanine. The retained sequence is limited to the CDR3, 48 bases, with the frame set at the first base. Summary of the overall study and its limitations: Uninvolved tumor-adjacent lung showed the highest T cell clonality, higher than tumor, which suggests more focused antigenic responses in the uninvolved tumor-adjacent lung. A median of around 57 of the top 100 tumor clones turned up in the paired uninvolved adjacent lung, and some 28 of those clones also ranked among the top 100 of that same adjacent lung. Because of the exploratory design, TCR variables were selected using unadjusted p-values without false-discovery rate correction. Higher blood T cell density associated with longer overall survival, while higher adjacent-lung clonality associated with shorter survival. Because multi-region tumor sequencing was not performed, intratumor heterogeneity could not be ruled out.

At diagnosis, tumor, uninvolved tumor-adjacent lung and peripheral blood were collected and then preserved as a mix of FFPE and fresh-frozen material. The chain employs TRBV12-5 and TRBJ1-3; 12 central bases correspond to TRBD1. The TCR comes from a man between 35 and 75 years old with stage I lung adenocarcinoma. The starting material was lung tumor tissue, obtained before any cancer treatment. The DNA sequence reads TGTGCCAGCCGAAGGGAGGGACAGGGGGCAGGAAACACCATATATTTT. Translated, this gives CASRREGQGAGNTIYF.